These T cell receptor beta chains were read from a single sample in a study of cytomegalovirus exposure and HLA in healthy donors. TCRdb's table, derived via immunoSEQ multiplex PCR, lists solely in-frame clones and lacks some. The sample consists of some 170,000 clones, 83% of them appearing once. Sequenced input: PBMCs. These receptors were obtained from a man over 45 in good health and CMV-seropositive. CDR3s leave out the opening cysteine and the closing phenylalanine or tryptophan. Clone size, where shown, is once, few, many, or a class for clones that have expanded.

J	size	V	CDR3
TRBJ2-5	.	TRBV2	ASSARGVHRQETQY
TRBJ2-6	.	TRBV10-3	AISDLFSGANVLT
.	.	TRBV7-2	ASSLNPGFSYEQY
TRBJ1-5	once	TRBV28	ASSSRQTNQPQH
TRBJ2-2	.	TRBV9	ASSEILQGGTGELF
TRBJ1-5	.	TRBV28	AINRGNQPQH
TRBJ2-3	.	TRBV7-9	ASVRGTSATDTQY
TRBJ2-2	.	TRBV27	ASSEVGGAGELF
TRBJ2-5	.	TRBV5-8	ASSLPGSVQETQY
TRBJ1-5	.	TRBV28	ASSSGQGPNQPQH
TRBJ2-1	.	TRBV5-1	ASSLGAGGPLNEQF
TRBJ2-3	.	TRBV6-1	ASSEVSGRADTQY
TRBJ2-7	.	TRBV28	ASSPRVNKVYEQY
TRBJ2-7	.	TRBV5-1	ASSSDSFEQY
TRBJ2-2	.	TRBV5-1	ASSSRELDTGELF
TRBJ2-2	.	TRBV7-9	ASSRTSGDTGELF
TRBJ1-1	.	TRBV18	ASSATGGPLNTEAF
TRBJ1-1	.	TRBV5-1	ASSLEGVRNTEAF
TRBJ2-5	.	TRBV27	ANLGGDGTQY
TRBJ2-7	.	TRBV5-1	ASRADRGYSYEQY
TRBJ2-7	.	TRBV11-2	ASSWGQSYEQY
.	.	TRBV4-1	ASSQRTGGGNEQY
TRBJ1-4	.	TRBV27	ASSLTPDRGNEKLF
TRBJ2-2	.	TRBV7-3	ASSHLGTGDTGELF
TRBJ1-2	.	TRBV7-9	ASSPPQHYGYT
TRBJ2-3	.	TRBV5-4	ASSGISGGSTDTQY
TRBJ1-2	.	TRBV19	ASSVTGGDGYT
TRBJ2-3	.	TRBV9	ASSSAGDTQY
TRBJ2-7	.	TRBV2	ASSVGSLNEQY
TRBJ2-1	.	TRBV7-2	ASSSYLDNFNEQF
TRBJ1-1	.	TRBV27	ASSLGTGGTKAF
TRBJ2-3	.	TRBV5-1	ASSLEAGSTDTQY
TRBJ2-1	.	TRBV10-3	AISERENNEQF
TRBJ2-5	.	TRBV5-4	ASSLALAGGETQY
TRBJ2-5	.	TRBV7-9	ASSLEPTSVPQY
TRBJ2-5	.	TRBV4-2	ASSQGGDYQETQY
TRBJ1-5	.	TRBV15	ATSEGRGRPQH
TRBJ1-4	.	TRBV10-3	AISPGTVNEKLF
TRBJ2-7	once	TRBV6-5	ASSPTGGDSHEQY
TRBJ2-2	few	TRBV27	ASRAGLAGGGHTGELF
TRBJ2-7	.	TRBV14	ASSQDKSGRTEQY
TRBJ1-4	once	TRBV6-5	ASSGGSTNEKLF
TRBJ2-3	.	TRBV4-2	ASSHERGGIADTQY
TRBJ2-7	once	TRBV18	ASSQRLYEQY
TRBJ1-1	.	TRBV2	ASGDRENTEAF
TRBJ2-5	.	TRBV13	ASSFGGPQETQY
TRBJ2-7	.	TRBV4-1	ASSQDFFYERY
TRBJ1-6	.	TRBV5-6	ASSLIRGPLH
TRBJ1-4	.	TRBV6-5	ASSSNRGRGEKLF
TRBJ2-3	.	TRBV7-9	ASSSTSGGTDTQY
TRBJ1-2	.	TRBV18	ASSQPGTITRTNYGYT
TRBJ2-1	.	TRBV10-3	AISPGTGGDEQF
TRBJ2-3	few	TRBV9	ASSVVPGAVTDTQY
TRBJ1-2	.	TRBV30	AWSRETGGHGYT
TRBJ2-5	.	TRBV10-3	AISDQLPHRANGQTQY